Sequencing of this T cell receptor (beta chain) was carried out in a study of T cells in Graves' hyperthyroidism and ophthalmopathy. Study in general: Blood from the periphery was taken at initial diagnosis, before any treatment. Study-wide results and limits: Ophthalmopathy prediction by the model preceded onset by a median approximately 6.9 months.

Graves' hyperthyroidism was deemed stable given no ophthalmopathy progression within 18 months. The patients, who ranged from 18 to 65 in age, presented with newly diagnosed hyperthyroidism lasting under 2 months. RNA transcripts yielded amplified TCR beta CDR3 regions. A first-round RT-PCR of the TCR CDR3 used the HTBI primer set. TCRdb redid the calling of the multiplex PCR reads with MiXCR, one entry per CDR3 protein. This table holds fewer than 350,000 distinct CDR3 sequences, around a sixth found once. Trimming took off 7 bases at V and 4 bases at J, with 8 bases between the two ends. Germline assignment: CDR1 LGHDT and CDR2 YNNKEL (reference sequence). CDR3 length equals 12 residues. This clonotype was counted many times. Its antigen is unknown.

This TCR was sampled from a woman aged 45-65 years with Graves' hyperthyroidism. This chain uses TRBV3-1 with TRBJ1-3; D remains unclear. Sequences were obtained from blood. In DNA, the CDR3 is TGTGCCAGCAACGATGGAGGAAACACCATATATTTT. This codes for CASNDGGNTIYF.